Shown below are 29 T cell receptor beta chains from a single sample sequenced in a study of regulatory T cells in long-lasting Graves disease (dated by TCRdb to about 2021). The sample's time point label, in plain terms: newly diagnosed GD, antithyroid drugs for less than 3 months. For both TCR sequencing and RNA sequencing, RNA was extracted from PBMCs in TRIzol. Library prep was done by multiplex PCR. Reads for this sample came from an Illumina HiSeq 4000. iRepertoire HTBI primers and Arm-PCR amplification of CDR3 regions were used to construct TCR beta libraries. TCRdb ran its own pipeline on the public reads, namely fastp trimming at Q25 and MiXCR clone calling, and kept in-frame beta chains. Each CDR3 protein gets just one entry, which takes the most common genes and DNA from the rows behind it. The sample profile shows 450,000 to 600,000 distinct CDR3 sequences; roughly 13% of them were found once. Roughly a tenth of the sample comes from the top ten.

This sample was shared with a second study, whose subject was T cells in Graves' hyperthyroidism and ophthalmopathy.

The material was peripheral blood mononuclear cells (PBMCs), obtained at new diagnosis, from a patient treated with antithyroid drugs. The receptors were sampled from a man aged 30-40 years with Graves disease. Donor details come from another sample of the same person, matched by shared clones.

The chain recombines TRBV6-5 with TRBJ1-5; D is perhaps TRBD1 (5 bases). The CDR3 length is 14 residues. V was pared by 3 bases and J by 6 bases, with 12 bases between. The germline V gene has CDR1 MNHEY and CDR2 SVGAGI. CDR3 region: CASSYQGGGQPQHF. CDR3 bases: TGTGCCAGCAGTTATCAGGGAGGAGGTCAGCCCCAGCATTTT.

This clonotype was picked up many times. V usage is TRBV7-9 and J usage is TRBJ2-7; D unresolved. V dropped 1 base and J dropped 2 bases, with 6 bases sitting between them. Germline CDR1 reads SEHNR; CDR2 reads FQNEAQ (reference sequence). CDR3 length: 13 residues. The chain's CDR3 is CASSLVGPYEQYF. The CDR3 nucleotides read TGTGCCAGCAGCTTAGTCGGGCCCTACGAGCAGTACTTC. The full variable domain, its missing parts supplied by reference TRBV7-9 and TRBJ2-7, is DTGVSQNPRHKITKRGQNVTFRCDPISEHNRLYWYRQTLGQGPEFLTYFQNEAQLEKSRLLSDRFSAERPKGSFSTLEIQRTEQGDSAMYLCASSLVGPYEQYFGPGTRLTVT.

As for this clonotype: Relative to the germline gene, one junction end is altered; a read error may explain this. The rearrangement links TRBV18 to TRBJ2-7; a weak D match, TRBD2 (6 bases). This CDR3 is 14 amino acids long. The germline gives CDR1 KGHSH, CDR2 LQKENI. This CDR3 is CTSSPGLGAREQYF. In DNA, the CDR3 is TGTACCAGCTCACCGGGACTGGGTGCAAGGGAGCAGTACTTC.

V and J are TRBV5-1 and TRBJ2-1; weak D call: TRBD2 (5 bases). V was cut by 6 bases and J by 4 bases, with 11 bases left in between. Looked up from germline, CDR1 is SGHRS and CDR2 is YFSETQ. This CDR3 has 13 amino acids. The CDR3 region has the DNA TGCGCCAGCAACCAACTAGGTTACAATGAGCAGTTCTTC. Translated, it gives CASNQLGYNEQFF.

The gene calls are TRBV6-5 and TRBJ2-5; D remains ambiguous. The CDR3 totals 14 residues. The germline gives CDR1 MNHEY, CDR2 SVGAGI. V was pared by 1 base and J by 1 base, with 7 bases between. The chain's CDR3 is CASSYLGSQETQYF. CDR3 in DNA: TGTGCCAGCAGTTACTTAGGCAGCCAAGAGACCCAGTACTTC.

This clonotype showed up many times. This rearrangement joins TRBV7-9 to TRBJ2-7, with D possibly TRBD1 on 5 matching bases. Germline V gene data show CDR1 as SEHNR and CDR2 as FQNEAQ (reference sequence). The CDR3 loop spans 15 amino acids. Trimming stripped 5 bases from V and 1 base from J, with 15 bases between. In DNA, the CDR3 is TGTGCCAGCAGCCCACCGGACAAGATGTCCTACGAGCAGTACTTC. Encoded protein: CASSPPDKMSYEQYF.

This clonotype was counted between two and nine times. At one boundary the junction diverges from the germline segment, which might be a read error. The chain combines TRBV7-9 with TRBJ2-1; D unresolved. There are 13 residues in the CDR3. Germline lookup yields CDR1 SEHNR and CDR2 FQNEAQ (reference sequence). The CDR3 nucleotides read TGTGCCAGCAGTAAGAGCTCCTACAATGAGCATTTCTTC. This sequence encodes CASSKSSYNEHFF.

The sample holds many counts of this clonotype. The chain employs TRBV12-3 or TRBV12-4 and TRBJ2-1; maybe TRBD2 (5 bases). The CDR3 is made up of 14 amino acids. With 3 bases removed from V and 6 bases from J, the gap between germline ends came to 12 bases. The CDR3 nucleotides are TGTGCCAGCAGTTTTACCGGGATGGTCAATGAGCAGTTCTTC. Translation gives CASSFTGMVNEQFF.

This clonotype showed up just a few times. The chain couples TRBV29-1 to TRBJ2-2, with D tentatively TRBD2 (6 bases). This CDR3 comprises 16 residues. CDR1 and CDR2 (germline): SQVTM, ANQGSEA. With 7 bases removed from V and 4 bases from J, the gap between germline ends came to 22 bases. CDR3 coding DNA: TGCAGCGCCACTCCCGTGGCCTCGCGGGGCACCGGGGAGCTGTTTTTT. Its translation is CSATPVASRGTGELFF.

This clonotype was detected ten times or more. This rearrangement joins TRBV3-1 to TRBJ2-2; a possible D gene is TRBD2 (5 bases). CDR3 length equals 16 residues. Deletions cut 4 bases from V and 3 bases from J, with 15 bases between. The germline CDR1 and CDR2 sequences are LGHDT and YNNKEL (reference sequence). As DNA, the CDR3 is TGTGCCAGCAGCCGACCCCGCCGGGGTGACACCGGGGAGCTGTTTTTT. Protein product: CASSRPRRGDTGELFF. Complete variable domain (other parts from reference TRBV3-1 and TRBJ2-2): DTAVSQTPKYLVTQMGNDKSIKCEQNLGHDTMYWYKQDSKKFLKIMFSYNNKELIINETVPNRFSPKSPDKAHLNLHINSLELGDSAVYFCASSRPRRGDTGELFFGEGSRLTVL.

The chain's CDR3 is CASSQNPGQGSYEQYF. The DNA for the CDR3 is TGTGCCAGCAGCCAGAACCCGGGACAGGGGAGCTACGAGCAGTACTTC. The chain employs TRBV14 and TRBJ2-7; TRBD1 matches at 10 bases. Germline CDR1 SGHDN, CDR2 FVKESK. After removal of 3 bases from V and 3 bases from J, the junction contained 8 bases not matched to a gene. The CDR3 consists of 16 residues.

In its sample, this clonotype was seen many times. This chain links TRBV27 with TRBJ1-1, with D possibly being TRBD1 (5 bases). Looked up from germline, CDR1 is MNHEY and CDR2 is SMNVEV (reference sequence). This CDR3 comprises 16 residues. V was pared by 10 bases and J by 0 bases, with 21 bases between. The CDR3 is CATIGARNNMNTEAFF. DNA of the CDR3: TGTGCCACCATCGGGGCTCGCAACAACATGAACACTGAAGCTTTCTTT.

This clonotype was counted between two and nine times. Here the CDR3 DNA reads TGTGCCAGCAGCACGACAGCAACCTACGAGCAGTACTTC. It codes for CASSTTATYEQYF. The rearrangement uses TRBV7-9 and TRBJ2-7; the D gene is possibly TRBD1 (5 bases). Germline V gene sequence: CDR1 SEHNR, CDR2 FQNEAQ (reference sequence). V lost 5 bases to trimming and J lost 2 bases, with 10 bases between them. This CDR3 is 13 amino acids long.

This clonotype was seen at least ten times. In DNA form, the CDR3 reads TGTGCCAGCAGTTTAAGTCGGCGTCAACGGATGGGCTACACCTTC. It translates to CASSLSRRQRMGYTF. The V call is TRBV12-3 or TRBV12-4, the J call TRBJ1-2; D ambiguous. V was trimmed by 2 bases and J by 8 bases, leaving 18 bases between them. This CDR3 region has 15 residues.

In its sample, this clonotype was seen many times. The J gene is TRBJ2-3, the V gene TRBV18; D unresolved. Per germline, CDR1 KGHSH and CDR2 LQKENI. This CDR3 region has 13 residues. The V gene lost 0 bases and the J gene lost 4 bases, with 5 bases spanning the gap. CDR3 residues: CASSPPTPDTQYF. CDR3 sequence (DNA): TGTGCCAGCTCACCACCAACGCCAGATACGCAGTATTTT.

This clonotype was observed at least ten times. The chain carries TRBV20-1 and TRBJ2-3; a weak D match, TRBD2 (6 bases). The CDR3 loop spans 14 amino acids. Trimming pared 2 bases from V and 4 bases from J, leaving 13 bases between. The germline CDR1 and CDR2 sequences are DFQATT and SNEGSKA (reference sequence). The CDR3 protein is CSARPRLASDTQYF. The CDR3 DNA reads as TGCAGTGCTAGACCGCGGCTAGCGTCAGATACGCAGTATTTT.

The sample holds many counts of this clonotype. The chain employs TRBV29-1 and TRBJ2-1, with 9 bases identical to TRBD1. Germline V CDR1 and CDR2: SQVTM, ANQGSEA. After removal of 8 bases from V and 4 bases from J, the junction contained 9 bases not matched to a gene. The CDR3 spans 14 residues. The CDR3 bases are TGCAGCTCTGGTGGGACAGGGTCTTACAATGAGCAGTTCTTC. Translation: CSSGGTGSYNEQFF.

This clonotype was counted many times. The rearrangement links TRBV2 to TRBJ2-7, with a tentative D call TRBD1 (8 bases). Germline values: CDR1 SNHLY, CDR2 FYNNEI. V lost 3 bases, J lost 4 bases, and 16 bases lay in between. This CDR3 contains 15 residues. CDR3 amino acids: CASSEEQGGIYEQYF. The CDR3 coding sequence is TGTGCCAGCAGTGAGGAACAGGGGGGGATTTACGAGCAGTACTTC.

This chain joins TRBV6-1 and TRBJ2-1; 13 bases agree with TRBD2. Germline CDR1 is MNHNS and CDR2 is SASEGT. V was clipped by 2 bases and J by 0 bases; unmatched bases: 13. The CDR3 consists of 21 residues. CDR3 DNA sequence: TGTGCCAGCAGTGAACTTATTGGACTAGCGGGGGCGATAAGCTCCTACAATGAGCAGTTCTTC. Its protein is CASSELIGLAGAISSYNEQFF.

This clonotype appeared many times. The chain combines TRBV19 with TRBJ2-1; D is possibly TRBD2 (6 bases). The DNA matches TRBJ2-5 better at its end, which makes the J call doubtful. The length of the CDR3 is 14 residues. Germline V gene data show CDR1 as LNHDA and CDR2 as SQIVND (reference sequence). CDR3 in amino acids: CASSKKRGQETQYF. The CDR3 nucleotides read TGTGCCAGTAGTAAGAAACGGGGGCAAGAGACCCAGTACTTC.

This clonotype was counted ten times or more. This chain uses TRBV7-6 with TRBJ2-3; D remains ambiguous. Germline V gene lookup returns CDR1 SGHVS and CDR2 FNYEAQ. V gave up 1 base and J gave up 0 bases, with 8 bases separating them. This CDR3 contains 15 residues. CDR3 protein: CASSLEAFSTDTQYF. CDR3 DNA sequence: TGTGCCAGCAGCTTAGAAGCGTTTAGCACAGATACGCAGTATTTT.

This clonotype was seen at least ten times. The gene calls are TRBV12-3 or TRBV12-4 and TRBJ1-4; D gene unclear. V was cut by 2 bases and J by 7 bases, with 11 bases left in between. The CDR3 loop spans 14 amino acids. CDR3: CASSLRVKAEKLFF. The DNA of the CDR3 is TGTGCCAGCAGTTTAAGGGTGAAAGCTGAAAAACTGTTTTTT.

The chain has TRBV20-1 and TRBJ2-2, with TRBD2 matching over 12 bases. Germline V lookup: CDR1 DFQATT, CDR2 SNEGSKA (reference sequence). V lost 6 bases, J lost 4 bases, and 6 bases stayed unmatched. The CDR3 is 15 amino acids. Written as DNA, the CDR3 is TGCAGTGCCTCCCTAGCGGGAGGGACCACCGGGGAGCTGTTTTTT. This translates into CSASLAGGTTGELFF.

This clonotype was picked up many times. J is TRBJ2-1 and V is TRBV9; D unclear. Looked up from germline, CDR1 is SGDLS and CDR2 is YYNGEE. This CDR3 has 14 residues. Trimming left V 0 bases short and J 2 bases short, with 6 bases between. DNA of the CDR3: TGTGCCAGCAGCGTAGGCCAAGCCTACAATGAGCAGTTCTTC. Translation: CASSVGQAYNEQFF.

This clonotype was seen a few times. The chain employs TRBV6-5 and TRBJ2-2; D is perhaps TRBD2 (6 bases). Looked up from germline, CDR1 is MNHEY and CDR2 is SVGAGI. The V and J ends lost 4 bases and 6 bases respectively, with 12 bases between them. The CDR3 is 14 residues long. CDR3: CASSLTSFSGELFF. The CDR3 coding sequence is TGTGCCAGCAGTTTAACTAGCTTCTCCGGGGAGCTGTTTTTT.

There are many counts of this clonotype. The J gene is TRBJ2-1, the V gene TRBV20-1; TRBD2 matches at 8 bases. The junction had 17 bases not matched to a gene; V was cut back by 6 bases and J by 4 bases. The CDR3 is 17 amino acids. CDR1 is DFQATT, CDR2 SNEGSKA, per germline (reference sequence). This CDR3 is CSAHGLAGVGVYNEQFF. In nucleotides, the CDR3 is TGCAGTGCCCACGGACTAGCAGGAGTAGGGGTTTACAATGAGCAGTTCTTC.

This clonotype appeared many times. The CDR3, as DNA: TGTGCCAGCGGCATGGGGGGGGCCAATCAGCCCCAGCATTTT. This encodes CASGMGGANQPQHF. V gene TRBV12-3 or TRBV12-4 combines with J gene TRBJ1-5, with D tentatively TRBD1 (6 bases). V dropped 8 bases and J dropped 3 bases, with 14 bases sitting between them. This CDR3 region has 14 residues.

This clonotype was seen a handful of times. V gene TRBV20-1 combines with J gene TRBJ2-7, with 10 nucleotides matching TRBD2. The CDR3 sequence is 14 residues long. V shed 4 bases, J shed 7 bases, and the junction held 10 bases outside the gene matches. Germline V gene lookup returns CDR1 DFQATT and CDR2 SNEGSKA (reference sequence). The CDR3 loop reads CSATQASGSKEQYF. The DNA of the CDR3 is TGCAGTGCTACCCAAGCTAGCGGGAGTAAAGAGCAGTACTTC.

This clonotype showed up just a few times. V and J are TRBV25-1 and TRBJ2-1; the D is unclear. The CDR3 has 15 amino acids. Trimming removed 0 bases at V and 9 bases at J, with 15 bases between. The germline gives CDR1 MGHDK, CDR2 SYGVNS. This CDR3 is CASSEYPIQGSEQFF. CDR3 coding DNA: TGTGCCAGCAGTGAATATCCTATCCAAGGGTCTGAGCAGTTCTTC. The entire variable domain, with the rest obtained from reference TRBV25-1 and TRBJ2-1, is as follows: EADIYQTPRYLVIGTGKKITLECSQTMGHDKMYWYQQDPGMELHLIHYSYGVNSTEKGDLSSESTVSRIRTEHFPLTLESARPSHTSQYLCASSEYPIQGSEQFFGPGTRLTVL.